The rows below give T cell receptor beta chains drawn from one sample of a study of cytomegalovirus exposure and HLA in healthy donors. The method was immunoSEQ multiplex PCR; TCRdb's version includes in-frame clones alone and lacks a portion of them. The sample lists under 200,000 clones, around 79% occurring once. Sequencing was carried out using PBMCs. Source of these receptors: a woman aged 40 to 50 in good health and CMV-seropositive. Both conserved end residues are part of each CDR3. The order of the fields is D gene, J gene, clone size, V gene, CDR3 protein, CDR3 DNA. The D gene is left open where the match is weak. For some rows the clone size is stated as once, few or many, or as a class when expanded; others skip it.

>.|TRBJ1-4|.|TRBV27
CASSSGTTSEKLFF
TGTGCCAGCAGTTCCGGGACAACCTCTGAAAAACTGTTTTTT
>.|TRBJ2-7|.|TRBV19
CASRESGTSYEQYF
TGTGCCAGTAGAGAATCGGGAACCTCCTACGAGCAGTACTTC
>.|TRBJ1-6|few|TRBV9
CASSPRGQKIYNSPLHF
TGTGCCAGCAGCCCGCGCGGACAGAAGATTTATAATTCACCCCTCCACTTT
>TRBD1|TRBJ1-6|.|TRBV7-2
CASSLLKQGNRSPLHF
TGTGCCAGCAGCTTACTCAAACAGGGGAATCGTTCACCCCTCCACTTT
>.|TRBJ2-5|.|TRBV7-7
CASSLGHQETQYF
TGTGCCAGCAGCTTAGGGCACCAAGAGACCCAGTACTTC
>TRBD2|TRBJ2-3|.|TRBV18
CASSPGTSGYTDTQYF
TGTGCCAGCTCACCAGGGACTAGCGGGTACACAGATACGCAGTATTTT
>TRBD1|TRBJ1-2|once|TRBV7-9
CASSLSAGGLNGYTF
TGTGCCAGCAGCTTGTCCGCAGGGGGCTTGAATGGCTACACCTTC
>.|TRBJ2-1|.|TRBV29-1
CSALQSGYNEQFF
TGCAGCGCCCTTCAAAGCGGGTACAATGAGCAGTTCTTC
>TRBD1|TRBJ2-1|.|TRBV19
CASSLLSGTGAEEQFF
TGTGCCAGTAGTCTACTATCCGGGACAGGGGCCGAAGAGCAGTTCTTC
>TRBD2|TRBJ2-7|.|TRBV7-8
CASSPLAGVLYEQYF
TGTGCCAGCAGCCCTCTGGCGGGGGTCCTCTACGAGCAGTACTTC
>.|TRBJ2-5|.|TRBV6-5
CASSYGGTIETQYF
TGTGCCAGCAGTTATGGGGGCACCATCGAGACCCAGTACTTC
>.|TRBJ2-7|.|TRBV28
CASSPTDSGSPYEQYF
TGTGCCAGCAGTCCTACGGACAGTGGGAGCCCCTACGAGCAGTACTTC
>TRBD1|TRBJ2-1|.|TRBV5-8
CASSPSRPGQGANEQFF
TGTGCCAGCAGCCCAAGTCGGCCGGGACAGGGGGCAAATGAGCAGTTCTTC
>.|TRBJ2-5|.|TRBV25-1
CASKDYQTQYF
TGTGCCAGCAAGGACTACCAGACCCAGTACTTC
>.|TRBJ1-5|.|TRBV28
CASSLSSQPQHF
TGTGCCAGCAGTTTATCCAGTCAGCCCCAGCATTTT
>TRBD2|TRBJ2-1|.|TRBV9
CASSVGLAGNNEQFF
TGTGCCAGCAGCGTAGGACTAGCGGGAAACAATGAGCAGTTCTTC
>TRBD2|TRBJ2-2|.|TRBV10-3
CAISPGLAENTGELFF
TGTGCCATCAGCCCGGGACTAGCGGAGAACACCGGGGAGCTGTTTTTT
>TRBD2|TRBJ2-3|.|TRBV6-5
CASRLAGGDTQYF
TGTGCCAGCAGACTAGCGGGGGGGGATACGCAGTATTTT
>TRBD1|TRBJ1-1|.|TRBV7-2
CASSDDGTGVTEAFF
TGTGCCAGCAGCGACGACGGGACAGGGGTTACTGAAGCTTTCTTT
>.|TRBJ1-4|.|TRBV7-2
CASSLKLTLGEKLFF
TGTGCCAGCAGCTTAAAGCTCACTCTCGGGGAAAAACTGTTTTTT
>.|TRBJ1-1|.|TRBV14
CASIETGGAVGTEAFF
TGTGCCAGCATCGAGACGGGGGGGGCTGTCGGCACTGAAGCTTTCTTT
>TRBD2|TRBJ2-3|.|TRBV10-3
CAISETSGGALADTQYF
TGTGCCATCAGTGAGACAAGCGGGGGGGCCCTGGCGGATACGCAGTATTTT
>.|TRBJ2-6|.|TRBV19
CASNQGGGANVLTF
TGTGCCAGTAACCAGGGAGGTGGGGCCAACGTCCTGACTTTC
>.|TRBJ2-7|.|TRBV7-2
CASSLAGPRQYF
TGTGCCAGCAGCTTAGCCGGCCCTAGGCAGTACTTC
>.|TRBJ1-2|.|TRBV6-6
CASSYGGDSNYGYTF
TGTGCCAGCAGTTACGGGGGGGACTCTAACTATGGCTACACCTTC
>.|TRBJ2-3|.|TRBV19
CASSPVLAYSDTQYF
TGTGCCAGTAGCCCCGTTCTAGCGTACTCAGATACGCAGTATTTT
>TRBD2|TRBJ2-5|.|TRBV6-5
CASSYRGGAGETQYF
TGTGCCAGCAGTTATCGCGGGGGGGCGGGAGAGACCCAGTACTTC
>.|TRBJ1-4|.|TRBV10-3
CAISETTGRAEKLFF
TGTGCCATCAGTGAGACCACAGGGAGGGCTGAAAAACTGTTTTTT
>TRBD1|TRBJ1-2|.|TRBV6-5
CASSQGQGEVYGYTF
TGTGCCAGCAGCCAGGGACAGGGAGAGGTCTATGGCTACACCTTC
>TRBD1|TRBJ2-5|.|TRBV19
CASRSTGDEQYF
TGTGCCAGTAGATCGACAGGGGATGAGCAGTACTTC
>TRBD2|TRBJ2-2|once|TRBV2
CASRGGTSTGELFF
TGTGCCAGCAGGGGCGGGACTAGCACCGGGGAGCTGTTTTTT
>.|TRBJ1-1|.|TRBV6-6
CASFTGANTEAFF
TGTGCCAGCTTCACAGGCGCGAACACTGAAGCTTTCTTT
>TRBD1|TRBJ1-6|few|TRBV7-2
CASSLSGTGGSPLHF
TGTGCCAGCAGCTTATCCGGGACAGGGGGTTCACCCCTCCACTTT
>.|TRBJ2-1|.|TRBV11-2
CASTGRTSSSYNEQFF
TGTGCCAGCACCGGCCGGACTTCTAGCTCCTACAATGAGCAGTTCTTC
>.|TRBJ2-5|.|TRBV19
CASGYSHKVKTQYF
TGTGCCAGTGGTTACAGCCACAAGGTGAAGACCCAGTACTTC
>TRBD2|TRBJ2-5|.|TRBV7-8
CASSLALAGGPSQETQYF
TGTGCCAGCAGCTTAGCCCTAGCGGGGGGGCCCTCCCAAGAGACCCAGTACTTC
>.|TRBJ2-3|few|TRBV7-2
CASSFKDTQYF
TGTGCCAGCAGCTTTAAAGATACGCAGTATTTT
>TRBD1|TRBJ1-2|.|TRBV7-2
CASSLGRGANYGYTF
TGTGCCAGCAGCTTGGGCAGGGGGGCGAACTATGGCTACACCTTC
>TRBD2|TRBJ2-3|.|TRBV4-3
CASSQDRFAGGTDTQYF
TGCGCCAGCAGCCAAGATCGGTTCGCGGGGGGCACAGATACGCAGTATTTT
>.|TRBJ1-2|.|TRBV13
CASSLSRGAADTDGYTF
TGTGCCAGCAGTCTTAGCAGGGGAGCCGCAGATACTGATGGCTACACCTTC
>.|TRBJ2-7|once|TRBV7-9
CASSLAGGYEQYF
TGTGCCAGCAGCTTAGCTGGAGGGTACGAGCAGTACTTC
>TRBD1|TRBJ1-4|.|TRBV2
CASSPGTGKANEKLFF
TGTGCCAGCAGTCCCGGGACAGGGAAGGCTAATGAAAAACTGTTTTTT
>.|TRBJ2-1|once|TRBV11-3
CASTPGNEQFF
TGTGCCAGCACCCCGGGGAATGAGCAGTTCTTC
>TRBD2|TRBJ2-5|.|TRBV18
CASSPPGLAGEETQYF
TGTGCCAGCTCACCACCGGGGCTAGCGGGGGAAGAGACCCAGTACTTC
>.|TRBJ2-5|.|TRBV5-4
CASSFEGVRAQYF
TGTGCCAGCAGCTTTGAGGGGGTCCGGGCCCAGTACTTC
>TRBD1|TRBJ1-5|.|TRBV7-2
CASSQGGWSNQPQHF
TGTGCCAGCAGTCAGGGGGGATGGAGCAATCAGCCCCAGCATTTT
>.|TRBJ2-7|.|TRBV6-1
CASSEWENLSYEQYF
TGTGCCAGCAGTGAATGGGAGAACCTCTCCTACGAGCAGTACTTC
>.|TRBJ2-6|.|TRBV2
CASSDRGSGANVLTF
TGTGCCAGCAGTGACCGGGGGTCCGGGGCCAACGTCCTGACTTTC
>TRBD1|TRBJ2-5|few|TRBV25-1
CASSGQGLQETQYF
TGTGCCAGCAGTGGACAGGGTCTCCAAGAGACCCAGTACTTC
>.|TRBJ2-3|.|TRBV21-1
CASSLPTDTQYF
TGTGCCAGCAGCCTCCCCACAGATACGCAGTATTTT
>.|TRBJ2-7|.|TRBV6-1
CASIDRSGSYEQYF
TGTGCCAGCATCGACAGGTCAGGCTCCTACGAGCAGTACTTC
>.|TRBJ1-6|.|TRBV7-2
CASSLEAAKPLHF
TGTGCCAGCAGCTTAGAGGCGGCTAAACCCCTCCACTTT